Each of the 23 T cell receptor beta chains below was sequenced from the same sample in a study of cytomegalovirus exposure and HLA in healthy donors. The PCR had 60 Vbeta and 13 Jbeta primers. Profiled with immunoSEQ multiplex PCR; TCRdb holds only in-frame clones, not every one. Of more than 100,000 clones listed, 60% to 70% are singletons. The sequencing sample was made of PBMCs. Receptors were obtained from a woman between 50 and 59 years old in good health and CMV-seronegative.

The J gene is TRBJ2-1, the V gene TRBV19, with 7 nucleotides matching TRBD1. Trimming at V came to 4 bases and at J to 7 bases, leaving 4 bases not matched to a gene. The CDR3 extends over 13 amino acids. Germline loops: CDR1 LNHDA, CDR2 SQIVND (reference sequence). CDR3 sequence reads: CASSSRGPNEQFF. CDR3 DNA sequence: TGTGCCAGTAGTAGTAGGGGGCCGAATGAGCAGTTCTTC.

J is TRBJ2-3 and V is TRBV13; 9 nucleotides match TRBD2. Germline CDR1 and CDR2: PRHDT and FYEKMQ (reference sequence). The CDR3 length is 17 residues. The ends lost 2 bases at V and 3 bases at J; junction bases unmatched: 9. The CDR3 sequence: CASSLRGLTSGTDTQYF. The CDR3 DNA sequence: TGTGCCAGCAGCTTAAGGGGTTTGACTAGCGGAACAGATACGCAGTATTTT.

This clone was seen only once. This chain joins TRBV18 and TRBJ1-6; D gene ambiguous. This CDR3 region has 17 residues. CDR1 is KGHSH and CDR2 is LQKENI in the germline V gene. V lost 3 bases to trimming and J lost 0 bases, with 12 bases between them. CDR3 in amino acids: CASSPERVSSYNSPLHF. The CDR3 coding sequence is TGTGCCAGCTCACCGGAGCGGGTCAGCTCCTATAATTCACCCCTCCACTTT.

The chain combines TRBV19 with TRBJ1-1; D unresolved. CDR1 is LNHDA and CDR2 is SQIVND in the germline V gene (reference sequence). V was cut by 1 base and J by 8 bases, with 8 bases left in between. The CDR3 extends over 12 amino acids. Here the CDR3 reads CASSIGGWEAFF. CDR3 coding DNA: TGTGCCAGTAGTATAGGAGGGTGGGAAGCTTTCTTT. The variable domain in full, completed from reference TRBV19 and TRBJ1-1, reads DGGITQSPKYLFRKEGQNVTLSCEQNLNHDAMYWYRQDPGQGLRLIYYSQIVNDFQKGDIAEGYSVSREKKESFPLTVTSAQKNPTAFYLCASSIGGWEAFFGQGTRLTVV.

The gene calls are TRBV7-9 and TRBJ2-3, with 9 bases identical to TRBD1. The CDR3 runs to 14 residues. Unmatched junction bases numbered 6, after V lost 10 bases and J lost 1 base. CDR1 SEHNR and CDR2 FQNEAQ come from the germline V gene (reference sequence). The CDR3 DNA reads TGTGCCACTACAGGGGGCGGGCGCACAGATACGCAGTATTTT. Encoded protein: CATTGGGRTDTQYF.

Concerning this clone itself: Other nucleotide sequences in the sample specify the same CDR3. The V and J genes are TRBV7-3 and TRBJ2-3, with D unclear. Germline V CDR1 and CDR2: SGHTA, FQGTGA. This CDR3 is built from 12 residues. V lost 5 bases and J 2 bases, leaving 5 bases between the germline ends. Here the CDR3 reads CASSLSTDTQYF. CDR3 DNA sequence: TGTGCCAGCAGCCTCTCCACAGATACGCAGTATTTT.

The chain has TRBV28 and TRBJ1-5, with 7 positions matching TRBD1. The CDR3 has 14 residues. The germline CDR1 and CDR2 sequences are MDHEN and SYDVKM. J lost 4 bases, V lost 3 bases, and 3 bases had no gene match. CDR3 sequence reads: CASSFGTVNQPQHF. The CDR3 DNA sequence: TGTGCCAGCAGTTTCGGGACAGTGAATCAGCCCCAGCATTTT.

A few counts support this clone. The genes are TRBV7-8 and TRBJ1-4; TRBD1 matches at 10 bases. Germline V gene lookup returns CDR1 SGHVS and CDR2 FQNEAQ. J lost 6 bases, V lost 5 bases, and 9 bases had no gene match. This CDR3 is 16 amino acids long. The CDR3 nucleotides read TGTGCCAGCAGCGGAGCCTCCGGGACAGGGGATGAAAAACTGTTTTTT. Its protein is CASSGASGTGDEKLFF.

The genes are TRBV4-1 and TRBJ1-2; 7 bases align to TRBD1. The trim removed 1 base at V and 0 bases at J, leaving 8 bases unmatched. The CDR3 sequence is 17 residues long. CDR1 and CDR2 (germline): MGHRA, YSYEKL. Here the CDR3 DNA reads TGCGCCAGCAGCCAAGTGAGACAGGGAGAACCTAACTATGGCTACACCTTC. It encodes CASSQVRQGEPNYGYTF.

V is TRBV11-3 and J is TRBJ2-1; TRBD2 matches at 10 bases. The germline CDR1 and CDR2 sequences are SGHNT and YENEEA. This CDR3 spans 15 amino acids. The J segment lost 6 bases and the V segment lost 3 bases, leaving 5 bases of the junction unmatched. The DNA of the CDR3 is TGTGCCAGCAGCTTTCTAGCGGGAGACTTCAATGAGCAGTTCTTC. Translating gives CASSFLAGDFNEQFF.

The DNA for the CDR3 is TGTGCCAGCAGGCCGGGACTAACTAGCGAGCAGTACTTC. Translating gives CASRPGLTSEQYF. The chain links TRBV6-1 to TRBJ2-7; 7 bases line up with TRBD2. The trim removed 6 bases at V and 6 bases at J, leaving 8 bases unmatched. In germline, CDR1 is MNHNS, CDR2 SASEGT. The CDR3 covers 13 residues.

The J gene is TRBJ2-5, the V gene TRBV7-2, with D perhaps matching TRBD2 (7 bases). Gene TRBJ2-7 matches the end of the DNA better, so the J call may be wrong. CDR3 size: 18 residues. Germline V gene data show CDR1 as SGHTA and CDR2 as FQGNSA. In DNA form, the CDR3 reads TGTGCCAGCAGCTTAGCCCAGGCGGGGGCGGGAGCGGATTACGAGCAGTACTTC. Amino acid sequence: CASSLAQAGAGADYEQYF.

This chain links TRBV27 with TRBJ1-2; no definite D call. The CDR3 consists of 14 residues. Trimming stripped 5 bases from V and 2 bases from J, with 12 bases between. Germline loops: CDR1 MNHEY, CDR2 SMNVEV (reference sequence). CDR3 sequence: CASSPGEVNYGYTF. Written as DNA, the CDR3 is TGTGCCAGCAGTCCCGGGGAGGTCAACTATGGCTACACCTTC.

The chain recombines TRBV18 with TRBJ2-1; 8 bases agree with TRBD2. The germline V gene has CDR1 KGHSH and CDR2 LQKENI. The V gene end was trimmed by 2 bases and the J gene end by 2 bases; junction bases not matched to a gene: 11. The CDR3 consists of 18 residues. CDR3 bases: TGTGCCAGCTCACCAGACCCTGCGGGGGGCAATGCCTACAATGAGCAGTTCTTC. Translation gives CASSPDPAGGNAYNEQFF.

The sample holds a few counts of this clone. V usage is TRBV18 and J usage is TRBJ2-7; the match to TRBD1 covers 7 bases. With V trimmed by 3 bases and J by 6 bases, 8 bases remained unmatched. The germline V gene encodes CDR1 KGHSH and CDR2 LQKENI. The CDR3 has 14 amino acids. The CDR3 here is CASSPQTGQVEQYF. For the CDR3, the DNA is TGTGCCAGCTCACCCCAGACCGGACAGGTCGAGCAGTACTTC.

The chain joins TRBV11-3 to TRBJ2-7; 10 nucleotides match TRBD1. This CDR3 has 15 residues. Per the germline V gene, CDR1 is SGHNT and CDR2 is YENEEA. With 5 bases clipped from V and 2 bases from J, the junction kept 6 bases outside the gene matches. CDR3 residues: CASSLFGTGAYEQYF. The CDR3 DNA reads TGTGCCAGCAGCCTTTTCGGGACAGGGGCCTACGAGCAGTACTTC. Complete variable domain (other parts from reference TRBV11-3 and TRBJ2-7): EAGVVQSPRYKIIEKKQPVAFWCNPISGHNTLYWYLQNLGQGPELLIRYENEEAVDDSQLPKDRFSAERLKGVDSTLKIQPAELGDSAVYLCASSLFGTGAYEQYFGPGTRLTVT.

The V call is TRBV9, the J call TRBJ2-7, with 8 bases that match TRBD1. The length of the CDR3 is 15 residues. The V gene end was trimmed by 0 bases and the J gene end by 2 bases; junction bases not matched to a gene: 4. Germline V gene data show CDR1 as SGDLS and CDR2 as YYNGEE. DNA for the CDR3: TGTGCCAGCAGCGTAGGGGGGACAGGACCCTACGAGCAGTACTTC. Translating gives CASSVGGTGPYEQYF.

This chain links TRBV30 with TRBJ2-1; 8 nucleotides line up with TRBD2. This CDR3 region has 15 residues. With V trimmed by 2 bases and J by 4 bases, 7 bases remained unmatched. The germline V gene has CDR1 GTSNPN and CDR2 SVGIG (reference sequence). For the CDR3, the DNA is TGTGCCTGGAGTCCGGGGGGGCCGCGGTACAATGAGCAGTTCTTC. Translation: CAWSPGGPRYNEQFF.

The V gene is TRBV2, the J gene TRBJ1-6; possibly TRBD1 for D (5 bases). The CDR3 extends over 15 amino acids. Deletions cut 4 bases from V and 10 bases from J, with 17 bases between. Germline values: CDR1 SNHLY, CDR2 FYNNEI. The CDR3 DNA follows: TGTGCCAGCAGTGGGGGAACAGGTCTTGCCTCACCCCTCCACTTT. Translation: CASSGGTGLASPLHF. The variable domain in full, with the rest retrieved from reference TRBV2 and TRBJ1-6, is EPEVTQTPSHQVTQMGQEVILRCVPISNHLYFYWYRQILGQKVEFLVSFYNNEISEKSEIFDDQFSVERPDGSNFTLKIRSTKLEDSAMYFCASSGGTGLASPLHFGNGTRLTVT.

The rearrangement joins TRBV18 to TRBJ2-3; 7 nucleotides match TRBD2. V lost 2 bases to trimming and J lost 5 bases; unmatched junction nucleotides: 7. Looked up from germline, CDR1 is KGHSH and CDR2 is LQKENI. This CDR3 region has 15 residues. The DNA for the CDR3 is TGTGCCAGCTCACCATTTAGGGCGGGAGTAGATACGCAGTATTTT. Translation gives CASSPFRAGVDTQYF. Based on the CDR3 plus reference TRBV18 and TRBJ2-3, the full variable domain is NAGVMQNPRHLVRRRGQEARLRCSPMKGHSHVYWYRQLPEEGLKFMVYLQKENIIDESGMPKERFSAEFPKEGPSILRIQQVVRGDSAAYFCASSPFRAGVDTQYFGPGTRLTVL.

A word on this clone: This CDR3 is also generated by other DNA sequences in the sample. The chain is built from TRBV5-1 and TRBJ2-2; D possibly corresponds to TRBD2 (5 bases). In germline, CDR1 is SGHRS, CDR2 YFSETQ. This CDR3 spans 15 amino acids. V lost 1 base to trimming and J lost 2 bases, with 9 bases between them. In DNA, the CDR3 is TGCGCCAGCAGCTTGTTCGAGGGTAACACCGGGGAGCTGTTTTTT. Translated: CASSLFEGNTGELFF.

The V call is TRBV19, the J call TRBJ1-5; D possibly corresponds to TRBD1 (6 bases). Trimming took off 8 bases at V and 5 bases at J, with 19 bases between the two ends. The CDR3 spans 15 residues. CDR1 is LNHDA and CDR2 is SQIVND in the germline V gene (reference sequence). CDR3 sequence reads: CASAEIGQHDQPQHF. In DNA, the CDR3 is TGTGCCAGTGCAGAAATCGGACAGCACGATCAGCCCCAGCATTTT. The complete variable domain, with remaining parts taken from reference TRBV19 and TRBJ1-5, reads DGGITQSPKYLFRKEGQNVTLSCEQNLNHDAMYWYRQDPGQGLRLIYYSQIVNDFQKGDIAEGYSVSREKKESFPLTVTSAQKNPTAFYLCASAEIGQHDQPQHFGDGTRLSIL.

This clone has only one observation. This sequence joins TRBV6-5 and TRBJ2-7; TRBD1 might be the D (5 bases). V lost 8 bases, J lost 6 bases, and 17 bases lay in between. Germline values: CDR1 MNHEY, CDR2 SVGAGI. There are 13 residues in the CDR3. The CDR3 sequence: CASSSQGQGEQYF. CDR3 in DNA: TGTGCCAGCTCATCCCAGGGCCAGGGCGAGCAGTACTTC.